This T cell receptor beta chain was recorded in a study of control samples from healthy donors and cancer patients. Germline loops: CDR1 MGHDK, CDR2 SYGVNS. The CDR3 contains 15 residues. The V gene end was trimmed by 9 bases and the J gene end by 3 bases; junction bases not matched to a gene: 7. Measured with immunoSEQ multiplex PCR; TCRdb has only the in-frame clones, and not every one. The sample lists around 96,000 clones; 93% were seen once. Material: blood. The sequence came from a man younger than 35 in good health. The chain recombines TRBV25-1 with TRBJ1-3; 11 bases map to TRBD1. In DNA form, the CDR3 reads TGTGCCAGTCAAGGACAGGGGGCTTTTGGAAACACCATATATTTT. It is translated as CASQGQGAFGNTIYF.